What follows are 9 T cell receptor beta chains derived from one specimen sequenced in a study of cytomegalovirus exposure and HLA in healthy donors. Generated by immunoSEQ multiplex PCR, the TCRdb table keeps only in-frame clones and is missing some. Seen here are roughly 300,000 clones, around 90% observed once, and the top ten hold roughly 1.2%. Sequences were obtained from PBMCs. The receptor source for this set is a woman in her 30s in good health and CMV-seropositive.

For the CDR3, the DNA is TGTGCCAGCGGAGCTCAAGGGGCTAACAATGAGCAGTTCTTC. Protein sequence: CASGAQGANNEQFF. The rearrangement links TRBV6-1 to TRBJ2-1; possible D gene TRBD1, 5 bases. The CDR3 is 14 residues long. Germline CDR1 reads MNHNS; CDR2 reads SASEGT. V dropped 8 bases and J dropped 5 bases, with 16 bases sitting between them.

This chain links TRBV7-6 with TRBJ2-1, with 11 bases aligning to TRBD2. CDR1 and CDR2 from the germline V gene are SGHVS and FNYEAQ. The junction had 11 bases not matched to a gene; V was cut back by 2 bases and J by 5 bases. This CDR3 is built from 18 residues. CDR3 sequence: CASSLNFPTSGINNEQFF. CDR3 coding DNA: TGTGCCAGCAGCTTAAATTTCCCGACTAGCGGGATTAACAATGAGCAGTTCTTC.

The chain combines TRBV6-1 with TRBJ2-4, with 7 bases lining up with TRBD1. Trimming took 6 bases from V and 0 from J; bases not matched to a gene: 5. Per the germline V gene, CDR1 is MNHNS and CDR2 is SASEGT. CDR3 length equals 15 residues. The CDR3 coding sequence is TGTGCCAGCAGCCCGGGACAGCTAGCCAAAAACATTCAGTACTTC. It is translated as CASSPGQLAKNIQYF.

J is TRBJ2-7 and V is TRBV6-5; 10 bases are a match to TRBD1. V shed 5 bases, J shed 5 bases, and the junction held 6 bases outside the gene matches. Looked up from germline, CDR1 is MNHEY and CDR2 is SVGAGI. The CDR3 consists of 14 residues. The CDR3 sequence: CASSRGTGENEQYF. In nucleotides, the CDR3 is TGTGCCAGCAGTCGAGGGACAGGGGAAAACGAGCAGTACTTC.

The chain carries TRBV18 and TRBJ2-3, with a weak D call TRBD2 (6 bases). From germline, CDR1 is KGHSH and CDR2 LQKENI. The CDR3 is 16 residues long. V lost 1 base and J lost 1, with 12 bases in between. CDR3 sequence: CASSPRGDRGTDTQYF. CDR3 nucleotides: TGTGCCAGCTCACCACGGGGGGACCGGGGCACAGATACGCAGTATTTT.

This chain links TRBV9 with TRBJ1-2, with D perhaps matching TRBD1 (6 bases). Deletions cut 4 bases from V and 1 base from J, with 29 bases between. The CDR3 is 20 amino acids. Germline V lookup: CDR1 SGDLS, CDR2 YYNGEE. For the CDR3, the DNA is TGTGCCAGCAGCTCCCTCCCGGGGGCAGACCAGTCCTACCTTAACTATGGCTACACCTTC. Translation: CASSSLPGADQSYLNYGYTF.

This clone appeared once. This chain joins TRBV5-1 and TRBJ2-7; D gene ambiguous. Trimming pared 0 bases from V and 6 bases from J, leaving 7 bases between. The CDR3 runs 12 residues. CDR1 and CDR2 (germline): SGHRS, YFSETQ. The CDR3 DNA reads as TGCGCCAGCAGCTTGGCGGCAGGCGAGCAGTACTTC. Translation: CASSLAAGEQYF.

The chain recombines TRBV9 with TRBJ2-1, with D unresolved. Looked up from germline, CDR1 is SGDLS and CDR2 is YYNGEE. The CDR3 is 12 amino acids. The V end lost 4 bases, the J end lost 7 bases, and 9 bases lay between the germline ends. CDR3 nucleotides: TGTGCCAGCAGCCAGAGATCGAATGAGCAGTTCTTC. Encoded protein: CASSQRSNEQFF. The full variable domain, rest sourced from reference TRBV9 and TRBJ2-1, is DSGVTQTPKHLITATGQRVTLRCSPRSGDLSVYWYQQSLDQGLQFLIQYYNGEERAKGNILERFSAQQFPDLHSELNLSSLELGDSALYFCASSQRSNEQFFGPGTRLTVL.

This chain links TRBV4-2 with TRBJ1-6; D might be TRBD1 (5 bases). Germline CDR1 is LGHNA and CDR2 is YNFKEQ. V was shortened by 6 bases and J by 1 base, with 13 bases between the two germline ends. The CDR3 is made up of 16 amino acids. The chain's CDR3 is CASSPKGRSYNSPLHF. CDR3 in DNA: TGTGCCAGCAGTCCCAAGGGGCGGTCCTATAATTCACCCCTCCACTTT.